The source of this T cell receptor beta chain is a study of T cells in Graves' hyperthyroidism and ophthalmopathy. General study results and limits: The blood repertoire included most of the expanded thyroid clonotypes above 0.001. Through a model of 13 V-J features, ophthalmopathy was separated from stable hyperthyroidism.

The CDR3 regions of TCR beta were amplified from RNA transcripts. Primed by the HTBI set, a first-round RT-PCR was run on the TCR CDR3. A single record per CDR3 protein comes from TCRdb applying MiXCR to the multiplex PCR reads. The table includes approximately 720,000 distinct CDR3 sequences, under 20% detected once. Deletions cut 8 bases from V and 3 bases from J, with 16 bases between. Germline V gene data show CDR1 as SGHVS and CDR2 as FQNEAQ. This CDR3 has 14 residues. The table lists this clonotype with many counts. Antigen unknown. Hyperthyroidism had been newly diagnosed in patients aged 18 to 65, and its duration was under 2 months. The sample of blood was obtained at first hyperthyroidism diagnosis (before any ophthalmopathy symptoms).

This TCR was recovered from a woman aged 50 to 65 with Graves' hyperthyroidism that later progressed to Graves' ophthalmopathy. The chain recombines TRBV7-8 with TRBJ1-1; tentative D call: TRBD1 (5 bases). Sample: blood. The CDR3 sequence: CASGHSQIYTEAFF. Written as DNA, the CDR3 is TGTGCCAGCGGACATTCACAAATATACACTGAAGCTTTCTTT.